The entry below describes one T cell receptor beta chain. This clonotype was seen repeatedly, ten times or more. What this receptor recognizes is not known. Per-base quality was not reported, and no clone a single base away is much larger than it. The data originate from a study of T cell repertoires in cytomegalovirus infection (dated by TCRdb to between 2018 and 2021). Regarding the study in general: Because public TCR beta signatures pointed to carriage of CMV infection together with the matching HLA type, the HLA type of each donor mattered for the analysis. Results the study describes overall, beyond this receptor: In both this cohort and an independent cohort of under 450 donors, the cumulative frequency of public TCR beta family members distinguished carriers of CMV infection plus the relevant HLA type. The ex vivo response was dominated by HLA-C-restricted CMV-specific TCR beta clonotypes, which also provided the single most frequent clonotype in two of eight donors.

Cut back by 3 bases and 7 bases, the V and J ends lie 16 bases apart. Taken from the germline V gene, the CDR1 and CDR2 loops are SGHTA and FQGNSA. Counted from cysteine to phenylalanine, this CDR3 has 15 amino acids. The DNA shown is the 45-base CDR3, in frame from base 1. The listed sequencing device is Illumina HiSeq 1500. TCRdb redid the processing of the public reads, applying fastp at Q25 and MiXCR, and retained in-frame beta chains. Duplicate CDR3 protein sequences are folded into a single record with the most common DNA and genes. This sample gives about 360,000 distinct CDR3 sequences in total; about a sixth of them show up just once. Clones ranked in the top ten supply 7.5% to 9% of the sample.

Sequenced: PBMCs. This receptor was obtained from a human donor in good health (CMV status not recorded). Some clones in this sample may be carry-over from other donors' samples. The chain employs TRBV7-2 and TRBJ2-1; the D gene is possibly TRBD2, with 7 bases matching. The CDR3 sequence is CASSFSGGRGNEQFF. The DNA is as follows: TGTGCCAGCAGCTTCTCCGGGGGGCGGGGGAATGAGCAGTTCTTC.